This record concerns one TCR beta chain sequence. The data belong to a study of T cell responses to AZD1222 COVID-19 vaccine. TCRdb's copy holds only in-frame clones and misses some; the assay was immunoSEQ multiplex PCR. Among 95,000 to 100,000 clones listed, around 83% were seen once. The germline V gene has CDR1 LNHNV and CDR2 YYDKDF (reference sequence). V was cut by 0 bases and J by 5 bases, with 10 bases left in between. This CDR3 has 14 residues. This TCR was sampled from an adult in good health. This chain connects TRBV15 to TRBJ2-5; D perhaps matches TRBD2 (5 bases). The material was peripheral blood, obtained on day 0 of AZD1222 vaccination. CDR3 coding DNA: TGTGCCACCAGCAGAGATCTGGGCGGGGAGACCCAGTACTTC. Translating gives CATSRDLGGETQYF.